This TCR beta chain appears in the sequencing data of a study of PD-1 blockade in classical Hodgkin lymphoma. CDR3 size: 11 residues. V gave up 6 bases and J gave up 4 bases, with 6 bases separating them. Germline V gives CDR1 SGHAT, CDR2 FQNNGV. Study-wide findings and caveats: Patients with a complete response exhibited baseline diversity comparable to newly diagnosed patients. At baseline, newly diagnosed patients reportedly showed less TCR diversity than healthy donors.

Time point here: cycle 4 day 1 (C4D1), after five to seven weeks of nivolumab. Exposure to brentuximab vedotin varied, and each patient had relapsed following autologous stem cell transplantation. Clones were sequenced by immunoSEQ multiplex PCR, and TCRdb holds only the in-frame ones, with some missing. The repertoire holds around 57,000 clones, with approximately 86% as singletons. Notes on this clone: As yet, its antigen is unknown.

This receptor was taken from a human donor with classical Hodgkin lymphoma. The chain is built from TRBV11-2 and TRBJ2-5; D call uncertain. The sample in question was peripheral blood mononuclear cells (PBMCs), obtained before the fourth cycle of nivolumab. CDR3 protein: CASSPGETQYF. For the CDR3, the DNA is TGTGCCAGCAGTCCGGGAGAGACCCAGTACTTC.